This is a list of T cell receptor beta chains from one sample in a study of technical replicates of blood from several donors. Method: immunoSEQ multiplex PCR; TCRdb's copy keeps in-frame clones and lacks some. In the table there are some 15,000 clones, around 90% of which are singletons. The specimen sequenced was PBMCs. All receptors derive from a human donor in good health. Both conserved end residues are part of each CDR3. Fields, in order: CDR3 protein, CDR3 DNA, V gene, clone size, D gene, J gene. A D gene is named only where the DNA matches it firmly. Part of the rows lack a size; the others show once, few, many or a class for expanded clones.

CATSRDLDSNEQFF	TGTGCCACCAGCAGAGATCTCGACTCCAATGAGCAGTTCTTC	TRBV15	once	.	TRBJ2-1
CASSLPFQVTYTEAFF	TGTGCCAGCAGCTTGCCCTTCCAGGTCACGTACACTGAAGCTTTCTTT	TRBV5-6	.	.	TRBJ1-1
CASSLVGGAVPYEQYF	TGTGCCAGCAGCTTAGTCGGCGGGGCGGTACCCTACGAGCAGTACTTC	TRBV11-2	.	.	TRBJ2-7
CAWSVGTGGYEQYF	TGTGCCTGGAGTGTAGGGACAGGGGGCTACGAGCAGTACTTC	TRBV30	.	TRBD1	TRBJ2-7
CAWSARTGMTGELFF	TGTGCCTGGAGTGCCCGGACAGGGATGACCGGGGAGCTGTTTTTT	TRBV30	.	TRBD1	TRBJ2-2
CASRAGLHGNEQFF	TGTGCCAGCAGGGCGGGACTCCACGGCAATGAGCAGTTCTTC	TRBV6-1	.	.	TRBJ2-1
CASSPGLAGALLTEQYF	TGTGCCAGCAGTCCGGGACTAGCGGGAGCTCTTTTAACCGAGCAGTACTTC	TRBV27	once	TRBD2	TRBJ2-7
CASSKERTGRETEAFF	TGTGCCAGCAGCAAAGAAAGAACCGGGAGGGAGACTGAAGCTTTCTTT	TRBV21-1	.	.	TRBJ1-1
CASSLDRVWNTIYF	TGTGCCAGCAGCCTGGACAGGGTTTGGAACACCATATATTTT	TRBV11-2	few	TRBD1	TRBJ1-3
CASSETSGSYNEQFF	TGTGCCAGCAGCGAGACTAGCGGGAGCTACAATGAGCAGTTCTTC	TRBV9	.	TRBD2	TRBJ2-1
CASSLNLETGGYEQYF	TGTGCCAGCAGTTTAAATTTAGAGACAGGGGGCTACGAGCAGTACTTC	TRBV28	.	TRBD1	TRBJ2-7
CASSISGGIDGYTF	TGTGCCAGCAGCATCTCAGGGGGCATTGATGGCTACACCTTC	TRBV6-5	.	TRBD1	TRBJ1-2
CASSLDGLRGDGYTF	TGTGCCAGCAGTTTAGATGGACTTCGGGGGGATGGCTACACCTTC	TRBV28	.	.	TRBJ1-2
CAISLLEGARYEQYF	TGTGCCATCAGCCTGTTGGAGGGAGCGAGGTACGAGCAGTACTTC	TRBV10-3	.	.	TRBJ2-7
CASSETTAFNQPQHF	TGCGCCAGCAGTGAGACGACAGCCTTCAATCAGCCCCAGCATTTT	TRBV10-2	.	.	TRBJ1-5
CASRETGYYGYTF	TGTGCCAGCCGCGAAACAGGGTACTATGGCTACACCTTC	TRBV5-8	.	.	TRBJ1-2
CASSLKIAGEADTQYF	TGTGCCAGCAGCTTGAAGATAGCGGGAGAGGCAGATACGCAGTATTTT	TRBV5-4	once	TRBD2	TRBJ2-3
CASSLGGEPGELFF	TGTGCCAGCAGCTTAGGCGGGGAACCCGGGGAGCTGTTTTTT	TRBV13	once	.	TRBJ2-2
CASSPWGTSGNSDTQYF	TGTGCCAGCAGCCCTTGGGGGACTAGCGGGAACTCGGATACGCAGTATTTT	TRBV7-9	once	TRBD2	TRBJ2-3
CATSRGGTGGLDEQFF	TGTGCCACCAGCAGAGGCGGGACAGGGGGCTTGGATGAGCAGTTCTTC	TRBV15	.	TRBD1	TRBJ2-1
CASSSGDRGHEQFF	TGCGCCAGCAGCTCGGGGGACAGGGGGCATGAGCAGTTCTTC	TRBV5-1	.	TRBD1	TRBJ2-1
CASSIVAGGSYNEQFF	TGTGCCAGTAGTATAGTAGCGGGAGGGTCCTACAATGAGCAGTTCTTC	TRBV19	.	TRBD2	TRBJ2-1
CASRTGGYEQYF	TGCGCCAGCAGGACAGGGGGCTACGAGCAGTACTTC	TRBV23-1	.	TRBD1	TRBJ2-7